Below are 16 T cell receptor beta chains sequenced from a single sample in a study of shared clonotypes between healthy human individuals. Produced via immunoSEQ multiplex PCR; TCRdb's table is partial and in-frame only. The sample has millions of clones, 90% to 95% seen once; the top ten hold about 0.13%. Sequenced sample: naive CD4+ T cells sorted from blood. Described subset: CD45RA+ positively selected. The receptors were gathered from a man aged 18 to 35 in good health.

The chain joins TRBV5-4 to TRBJ2-2; 7 nucleotides align to TRBD2. The CDR3 contains 16 residues. The V segment lost 5 bases and the J segment 7 bases; nucleotides outside the gene matches: 14. Germline V CDR1 and CDR2: SGHNT, YYREEE (reference sequence). The CDR3 loop is CASSSLGGINLGELFF. The CDR3 DNA is TGTGCCAGCAGTTCCCTCGGGGGGATTAACCTCGGGGAGCTGTTTTTT.

CDR3 coding DNA: TGTGCCAGCAGTTACAGGGGGGGGACAACTGAAGCTTTCTTT. It encodes CASSYRGGTTEAFF. The V call is TRBV6-6, the J call TRBJ1-1, with TRBD1 as a possible D gene (6 bases). The CDR3 covers 14 residues. Trimming left V 2 bases short and J 5 bases short, with 12 bases between. Germline CDR1 reads MNHNY; CDR2 reads SVGAGI (reference sequence).

Concerning this clone itself: One end of the junction varies from germline; a read error may be responsible. The genes are TRBV14 and TRBJ1-2; D not resolved. CDR1 and CDR2 from the germline V gene are SGHDN and FVKESK. The CDR3 sequence is 13 residues long. This CDR3 reads CASSARNARPLNF. CDR3 nucleotide sequence: TGTGCCAGCAGCGCACGCAACGCCCGTCCCCTCAACTTC.

This rearrangement joins TRBV7-9 to TRBJ1-3; tentative D call: TRBD1 (5 bases). Germline assignment: CDR1 SEHNR and CDR2 FQNEAQ (reference sequence). V dropped 6 bases and J dropped 2 bases, with 11 bases sitting between them. The CDR3 length is 14 residues. CDR3 nucleotides: TGTGCCAGCAGTGGAGAAGGGGCTGGAAACACCATATATTTT. Its protein product is CASSGEGAGNTIYF. Full variable domain (remainder filled in from reference TRBV7-9 and TRBJ1-3): DTGVSQNPRHKITKRGQNVTFRCDPISEHNRLYWYRQTLGQGPEFLTYFQNEAQLEKSRLLSDRFSAERPKGSFSTLEIQRTEQGDSAMYLCASSGEGAGNTIYFGEGSWLTVV.

The chain has TRBV5-1 and TRBJ2-7; D not resolved. Per the germline V gene, CDR1 is SGHRS and CDR2 is YFSETQ. The CDR3 extends over 12 amino acids. V dropped 2 bases and J dropped 6 bases, with 9 bases sitting between them. Here the CDR3 reads CASSFGDTEQYF. The CDR3 coding sequence is TGCGCCAGCAGCTTTGGAGATACCGAGCAGTACTTC.

The chain uses TRBV15 and TRBJ2-5; 10 positions match TRBD2. This CDR3 has 17 residues. Germline CDR1 is LNHNV and CDR2 is YYDKDF (reference sequence). Trimming removed 0 bases from V and 4 bases from J; junction bases left unmatched: 8. CDR3 DNA sequence: TGTGCCACCAGCAGAGAGCTGCTAGCGGGAGTGGGAGAGACCCAGTACTTC. The encoded protein is CATSRELLAGVGETQYF.

The V call is TRBV30, the J call TRBJ2-3; 15 positions agree with TRBD2. V was clipped by 6 bases and J by 0 bases; unmatched bases: 10. Germline-derived CDR1 and CDR2 are GTSNPN and SVGIG (reference sequence). CDR3 length: 18 residues. CDR3 coding DNA: TGTGCCTGCTCCACCGGGACTAGCGGGAGGCGTAGCACAGATACGCAGTATTTT. It is translated as CACSTGTSGRRSTDTQYF.

V is TRBV6-5 and J is TRBJ2-3, with D unresolved. V was cut by 2 bases and J by 3 bases, with 9 bases left in between. Germline V gives CDR1 MNHEY, CDR2 SVGAGI. This CDR3 spans 14 amino acids. Here the CDR3 reads CASSYRERTDTQYF. CDR3 bases: TGTGCCAGCAGTTACAGGGAACGTACAGATACGCAGTATTTT.

The sample holds one count of this clone. Other DNA sequences in this sample translate to the same CDR3. This rearrangement joins TRBV6-5 to TRBJ2-2; 8 bases map to TRBD1. The CDR3 is 16 amino acids. Trimming cost V 2 bases and J 5 bases; bases outside gene matches: 7. Germline CDR1 reads MNHEY; CDR2 reads SVGAGI. The CDR3 bases are TGTGCCAGCAGTTACCCAGGGACAGGCCAGACCGGGGAGCTGTTTTTT. It yields the protein CASSYPGTGQTGELFF.

The chain carries TRBV18 and TRBJ1-1; D not certain. Trimming took 2 bases from V and 8 from J, leaving 12 bases between them. Germline CDR1 reads KGHSH; CDR2 reads LQKENI. The CDR3 totals 13 residues. This CDR3 is CASSPFDKGEAFF. Here the CDR3 DNA reads TGTGCCAGCTCACCATTCGACAAAGGGGAAGCTTTCTTT.

The CDR3, as DNA: TGTGCCAGCAGTTTAGCGGGAGGTGGGGATACGCAGTATTTT. Translated: CASSLAGGGDTQYF. The J gene is TRBJ2-3, the V gene TRBV2; 10 positions match TRBD2. CDR3 length equals 14 residues. The trim removed 5 bases at V and 6 bases at J, leaving 5 bases unmatched. Germline V gene data show CDR1 as SNHLY and CDR2 as FYNNEI.

On this clone itself: The same CDR3 also results from other DNA sequences found in this sample. V gene TRBV18 combines with J gene TRBJ1-1, with D possibly TRBD1 on 6 matching bases. This CDR3 has 14 amino acids. The germline CDR1 and CDR2 sequences are KGHSH and LQKENI. V lost 4 bases and J lost 1, with 10 bases in between. The CDR3 spells CASSLTGKNTEAFF. The CDR3 bases are TGTGCCAGCTCACTTACAGGGAAGAACACTGAAGCTTTCTTT.

The chain links TRBV6-5 to TRBJ1-1, with 7 nucleotides matching TRBD1. Germline loops: CDR1 MNHEY, CDR2 SVGAGI. The CDR3 contains 14 residues. Trimming removed 2 bases from V and 3 bases from J; junction bases left unmatched: 3. CDR3 amino acids: CASSYAGGDTEAFF. CDR3 DNA sequence: TGTGCCAGCAGTTACGCAGGGGGGGACACTGAAGCTTTCTTT.

This clone was counted once. The V gene is TRBV11-2, the J gene TRBJ2-3; no clear D. This CDR3 region has 14 residues. V was trimmed by 0 bases and J by 2 bases, leaving 6 bases between them. Germline assignment: CDR1 SGHAT and CDR2 FQNNGV. CDR3 sequence reads: CASSLDPYTDTQYF. In DNA, the CDR3 is TGTGCCAGCAGCTTAGACCCATACACAGATACGCAGTATTTT.

The chain uses TRBV7-2 and TRBJ1-3; 7 bases are a match to TRBD1. V dropped 5 bases and J dropped 1; count of bases not matched to a gene: 5. This CDR3 has 15 residues. Germline CDR1 reads SGHTA; CDR2 reads FQGNSA. CDR3 loop: CASSPHRGSGNTIYF. The CDR3 bases are TGTGCCAGCAGCCCGCACAGGGGATCTGGAAACACCATATATTTT. Variable domain in full (rest from reference TRBV7-2 and TRBJ1-3): GAGVSQSPSNKVTEKGKDVELRCDPISGHTALYWYRQSLGQGLEFLIYFQGNSAPDKSGLPSDRFSAERTGGSVSTLTIQRTQQEDSAVYLCASSPHRGSGNTIYFGEGSWLTVV.

V and J are TRBV25-1 and TRBJ2-2; TRBD2 matches 9 bases. V lost 3 bases, J lost 6 bases, and 11 bases stayed unmatched. The length of the CDR3 is 17 residues. Germline CDR1 reads MGHDK; CDR2 reads SYGVNS. In DNA form, the CDR3 reads TGTGCCAGCAGTGACCGCGCTAGCGGGATCTTCGCCGGGGAGCTGTTTTTT. As protein: CASSDRASGIFAGELFF.